Following are 5 T cell receptor beta chains from one sample sequenced in a study of T and B cells in COVID-19 patients. TRB rearrangements were amplified by multiplex PCR with BIOMED2 TRB-A/B primers. TCRdb re-called the multiplex PCR reads through MiXCR, storing one row per CDR3 protein. The profile shows roughly 730 distinct CDR3 sequences, under 25% of them singletons. TRB was amplified from about 260-540 ng of blood genomic DNA. The sample was blood. These receptor sequences come from a human donor with active COVID-19.

Sample share makes this clonotype large. CDR3 DNA sequence: TGTGCCAGCAGCCGCGGGAGTCGCACCGGGGAGCTGTTTTTT. Translated: CASSRGSRTGELFF. This chain uses TRBV12-3 or TRBV12-4 with TRBJ2-2; 7 nucleotides align to TRBD2. The CDR3 covers 14 residues. Losses at the gene ends were 6 bases for V and 4 bases for J; bases not matched to a gene: 5.

Within the sample, this clonotype is large. The J gene is TRBJ2-7, the V gene TRBV5-6, with TRBD2 identical over 12 bases. The trim removed 3 bases at V and 3 bases at J, leaving 4 bases unmatched. The CDR3 runs to 15 residues. The germline V gene encodes CDR1 SGHDT and CDR2 YYEEEE. As DNA, the CDR3 is TGTGCCAGCAGCTCGGGACTAGCGGGCGGCTACGAGCAGTACTTC. Translating gives CASSSGLAGGYEQYF.

This chain connects TRBV5-6 to TRBJ1-6; TRBD1 matches at 10 bases. Losses at the gene ends were 4 bases for V and 8 bases for J; bases not matched to a gene: 9. The CDR3 runs 16 residues. Germline CDR1 SGHDT, CDR2 YYEEEE. The CDR3 DNA reads as TGTGCCAGCAGCCAATTGACAGGGGGCATATATTCACCCCTCCACTTT. Protein product: CASSQLTGGIYSPLHF.

This clonotype is classed as medium-sized. This rearrangement joins TRBV5-1 to TRBJ2-1; possibly TRBD1 or TRBD2 for D (5 bases each). The V and J ends lost 4 bases and 7 bases respectively, with 15 bases between them. The CDR3 runs 14 residues. The germline V gene has CDR1 SGHRS and CDR2 YFSETQ. CDR3 amino acids: CASSGGRVVNEQFF. The CDR3 nucleotides read TGCGCCAGCAGCGGGGGACGGGTTGTTAATGAGCAGTTCTTC.

Judged by abundance, this clonotype is medium-sized. The J gene is TRBJ2-1, the V gene TRBV12-3 or TRBV12-4; TRBD2 aligns across 11 bases. Losses at the gene ends were 6 bases for V and 4 bases for J; bases not matched to a gene: 5. This CDR3 contains 15 residues. CDR3 nucleotides: TGTGCCAGCAGGTCAGGACTAGCGGGTTACAATGAGCAGTTCTTC. Encoded protein: CASRSGLAGYNEQFF.